Below are 12 T cell receptor beta chains sequenced from a single sample in a study of blood T cell repertoires in COVID-19. The table came from immunoSEQ multiplex PCR; TCRdb's copy has only in-frame clones and leaves some out. The profile shows approximately 99,000 clones, about 87% of them singletons. What was sequenced was peripheral blood. The receptors originated from a human donor in a cohort sampled during active COVID-19.

V and J are TRBV4-3 and TRBJ1-3; a weak D match, TRBD1 (5 bases). Trimming removed 0 bases at V and 4 bases at J, with 13 bases between. The CDR3 runs 16 residues. Per germline, CDR1 LGHNA and CDR2 YSLEER. As DNA, the CDR3 is TGCGCCAGCAGCCAAGACCCGTCAGGGCCGGGAAACACCATATATTTT. This gives the protein CASSQDPSGPGNTIYF.

A single count supports this clone. The J gene is TRBJ2-7, the V gene TRBV9; 8 positions agree with TRBD2. The V gene's germline CDR1 is SGDLS and CDR2 YYNGEE. Losses at the gene ends were 4 bases for V and 0 bases for J; bases not matched to a gene: 9. The CDR3 has 16 amino acids. CDR3 DNA: TGTGCCAGCAGCCTCGGGGGGGAGCGGGCCTCCTACGAGCAGTACTTC. This translates into CASSLGGERASYEQYF.

V usage is TRBV6-5 and J usage is TRBJ2-7; TRBD1 aligns across 7 bases. Germline lookup yields CDR1 MNHEY and CDR2 SVGAGI. V trimming: 2 bases; J trimming: 3 bases; junction bases outside the gene matches: 7. The CDR3 covers 15 residues. The CDR3 DNA sequence: TGTGCCAGCAGTTACGCGAGGGGGCCTCTCTACGAGCAGTACTTC. Its protein product is CASSYARGPLYEQYF.

The chain couples TRBV11-3 to TRBJ2-5, with D possibly TRBD1 on 5 matching bases. This CDR3 spans 14 amino acids. Deletions cut 4 bases from V and 3 bases from J, with 12 bases between. CDR1 SGHNT and CDR2 YENEEA come from the germline V gene. The CDR3 DNA sequence: TGTGCCAGCAGCTCCCAGGGTGTGAAAGAGACCCAGTACTTC. This codes for CASSSQGVKETQYF. Variable domain in full (rest from reference TRBV11-3 and TRBJ2-5): EAGVVQSPRYKIIEKKQPVAFWCNPISGHNTLYWYLQNLGQGPELLIRYENEEAVDDSQLPKDRFSAERLKGVDSTLKIQPAELGDSAVYLCASSSQGVKETQYFGPGTRLLVL.

The chain combines TRBV7-9 with TRBJ1-2; weak D call: TRBD1 (5 bases). Germline V gives CDR1 SEHNR, CDR2 FQNEAQ (reference sequence). The germline V and J ends were trimmed by 1 base and 4 bases, with 13 bases remaining between them. The CDR3 runs to 15 residues. CDR3 DNA: TGTGCCAGCAGCTTAGGAGTGGGGCGGAGCTATGGCTACACCTTC. Encoded protein: CASSLGVGRSYGYTF.

The chain recombines TRBV6-6 with TRBJ2-1, with D perhaps matching TRBD2 (5 bases). Germline lookup yields CDR1 MNHNY and CDR2 SVGAGI (reference sequence). V lost 0 bases, J lost 7 bases, and 10 bases lay in between. This CDR3 region has 14 residues. CDR3 DNA: TGTGCCAGCAGTTACTCGTCGGGGTTTAATGAGCAGTTCTTC. Encoded protein: CASSYSSGFNEQFF.

This clone appeared once. The chain employs TRBV3-1 (or the pseudogene TRBV3-2) and TRBJ1-2, with D perhaps matching TRBD1 (5 bases). The CDR3 has 15 amino acids. Trimming removed 0 bases at V and 4 bases at J, with 12 bases between. The germline V gene has CDR1 LGHDT and CDR2 YNNKEL (reference sequence). CDR3 nucleotides: TGTGCCAGCAGCCAAGATCTCGGGGGAACCTATGGCTACACCTTC. Its protein product is CASSQDLGGTYGYTF.

The chain recombines TRBV5-1 with TRBJ2-5; D perhaps matches TRBD1 (5 bases). Trimming stripped 4 bases from V and 5 bases from J, with 9 bases between. Germline CDR1 SGHRS, CDR2 YFSETQ. CDR3 length: 12 amino acids. CDR3 nucleotide sequence: TGCGCCAGCAGCCATGGGGCGGAGACCCAGTACTTC. Protein sequence: CASSHGAETQYF.

The chain carries TRBV7-2 and TRBJ1-4; 9 bases are a match to TRBD1. The CDR3 is made up of 16 amino acids. V gave up 4 bases and J gave up 4 bases; unmatched junction bases: 7. In germline, CDR1 is SGHTA, CDR2 FQGNSA. The CDR3 nucleotides read TGTGCCAGCAGCTACGCTACAGGGGGCGGTAATGAAAAACTGTTTTTT. Translated: CASSYATGGGNEKLFF.

This chain uses TRBV5-6 with TRBJ2-7; D call uncertain. The V end was cut by 1 base, the J end by 3 bases, with 8 bases between. The CDR3 consists of 13 residues. Germline V gene data show CDR1 as SGHDT and CDR2 as YYEEEE. The CDR3 DNA follows: TGTGCCAGCAGCTTGACAGTGGGCTACGAGCAGTACTTC. Translating gives CASSLTVGYEQYF.

The chain has TRBV7-3 and TRBJ2-2, with D maybe TRBD2 (6 bases). V dropped 7 bases and J dropped 2 bases, with 23 bases sitting between them. Germline V lookup: CDR1 SGHTA, CDR2 FQGTGA. The CDR3 spans 18 residues. Written as DNA, the CDR3 is TGTGCCAGCATAGGCGGGGCGAGGGGCCCAAAAAACACCGGGGAGCTGTTTTTT. This codes for CASIGGARGPKNTGELFF.

V and J are TRBV5-4 and TRBJ2-2; the D gene is possibly TRBD2 (6 bases). Germline-derived CDR1 and CDR2 are SGHNT and YYREEE (reference sequence). Trimming cost V 0 bases and J 5 bases, with 11 bases left between them. The CDR3 length is 15 residues. The CDR3 DNA reads TGTGCCAGCAGCTTGGCGGGAGAGCTGACCGGGGAGCTGTTTTTT. Its protein is CASSLAGELTGELFF.